The entry below gives a single T cell receptor (beta chain) sequence along with its context. Which antigen it targets is not known. Per-base qualities were not stored, and no clone one base away is much larger. Library prep was done by the immunoSEQ multiplex PCR assay. For the multiplex PCR, a mixture combining 60 forward primers for TCR Vbeta segments and 13 reverse primers for TCR Jbeta segments was used. Amplification of the CDR3 region of rearranged TCR beta genes was performed with a multiplex PCR assay on genomic DNA. On the Illumina HiSeq System, the amplified TCR beta libraries were sequenced as 87-base-pair reads. From the authors' description of their analysis: In a later analysis, roughly 80 million unique TCR beta chains were counted across the approximately 640 repertoires, and some 10 million of these chains were shared by at least two donors. Raw reads were error-corrected and collapsed into unique sequences by a nearest-neighbor algorithm in which closely related sequences were merged to remove PCR and sequencing errors. V, D and J gene segments were assigned by aligning CDR3 sequences to IMGT reference sequences. Each retained sequence needed at least a six-nucleotide match to both a V gene segment and a J gene segment. Rearrangements were called productive when the CDR3 lacked stop codons and stayed in frame with V and J; all others were non-productive. CDR3 was defined by IMGT convention, running from the second conserved V-encoded cysteine to the conserved J-encoded phenylalanine. The earlier analysis of about 570 of the donors excluded any sequence lacking an unambiguous match to a single V gene segment. An earlier analysis of fewer than 650 of the donors classified V segments as functional when productive rearrangements were above 56.7% and as segregating when the standard deviation between donors was above 5%. A statistical classification framework was built for diagnosing cytomegalovirus status from the catalog of TCR beta chain sequences. In a later analysis, TCR nucleotide sequences were compared against IMGT/GENE-DB human TR gene sequences so that V and J genes could be assigned. A later analysis assigned CDR3 sequences and most-parsimonious VDJ recombination scenarios with the TCRdist pipeline. In a later analysis, each TCR beta chain was defined by its CDR3 amino acid sequence together with its V-gene family, and reads lacking a unique V-gene family were excluded. As a way to deal with suspected cross-contamination and a sequencing artifact, a later analysis dropped 450 to 700 nucleotide sequences that were highly shared and had low generation probability. A later analysis calculated a clonal expansion index for each public chain from normalized within-repertoire ranks of inferred template counts. Generation probabilities in a later analysis came from a VDJ recombination model fitted to out-of-frame rearrangements, and those results were checked against IGoR. Hypergeometric tests were used in a later analysis to score TCR-TCR, TCR-HLA and TCR-CMV co-occurrence, with a repertoire-size bias correction applied to the TCR pairs. To estimate false discovery rates, a later analysis permuted the HLA or CMV assignments 20 times. In a later analysis, co-occurring TCRs were grouped using DBSCAN, with TCRdist sequence similarity added in when clustering inside HLA-allele-positive subsets. Repertoires with fewer than 30,000 or more than 120,000 public chains were left out of co-occurrence clustering, as were a handful of repertoires with anomalous nucleotide sharing. What TCRdb holds here is the immuneACCESS table cut down to in-frame rearrangements. Part of the clones is not present; checked against another copy, under half of the missing clones reflect an unresolved V gene, and the others are unexplained. V and J calls and clone size are copied from that table; D and trimming were computed from the DNA. The sample contains roughly 150,000 clones, over 70% of them found a single time. Over 1.5% of the sample belongs to the ten largest clones.

The data are from a study of cytomegalovirus exposure and HLA in healthy donors (TCRdb year 2017). Some background on the complete study: According to an earlier analysis of around 600 of the donors, about 179 million T cells yielded some 120 million unique TCR beta sequences and 250 to 350 Gb of sequence data. In addition to the first cohort of around 670 subjects, a separate validation cohort of 120 different subjects was used. The study used immunosequencing to profile the T cell repertoires of about 670 subjects and linked those repertoires to cytomegalovirus serostatus. Both class I and class II loci were covered by HLA typing, at four-digit resolution. Rather than drawing on any new phenotypic data, the later analysis identified candidate immune exposures from TCR beta sequences and the way those sequences occurred across donors. The aim of the study was to test whether cataloging public T cell receptors could identify signatures of past pathogen exposure. Donor age, sex, ethnicity and CMV serostatus were compiled together with the repertoire data. An early release that covered fewer than 750 HLA-typed donors contained around 330 gigabases of sequencing data and some 87 million unique TCR sequences. High-throughput TCR immunosequencing, statistical association of individual TCRs with disease status, and machine learning were combined to predict cytomegalovirus infection status. Of the roughly 400 genotyped donors, about 80% fell in the genetic ancestry cluster associated with self-reported Caucasian donors. Because of strong linkage in the cohort, a few DR-DQ haplotypes were treated as single units for association and clustering. A later genetic analysis used genome-wide SNP genotypes for about 65% of the 666 donors, treating that subset as a discovery cohort. To decide whether each TCR beta V gene segment behaved as functional or pseudogenic, an earlier analysis of approximately 600 of the donors relied on high-throughput TCR beta sequencing. A later analysis re-analyzed previously published TCR beta repertoires from roughly 630 donors and added high-resolution HLA genotyping to study TCR occurrence patterns. Every discovery cohort repertoire had been produced on one sequencing platform. Among 300 to 500 genotyped donors of the cohort, an average of approximately 200,000 unique TCR beta nucleotide sequences was sequenced per donor, of which roughly 17% were non-productive. The number of typed donors differed by locus: 629-630 for A, B, C, DRB1 and DQB1; some 540 for DQA1; around 610 for DPA1; and roughly 470 for DPB1.

Broader findings and caveats from the paper: The study listed 150 to 200 TCR beta chains as associated with cytomegalovirus. Because HLA typing was unavailable for some donors at each locus, only the typed subset was used in association tests. The only immune exposure information available for the cohort was CMV serostatus. A later genetic analysis associated a missense DCLRE1C variant with V-gene and J-gene trimming of TCR beta chains, and an independent cohort replicated the association. A further reported finding was that TCR beta sequences accurately predicted the HLA-A and HLA-B alleles for most subjects in the first cohort. In a later analysis, most CMV-associated TCR beta chains were found to appear HLA-restricted, with HLA associations seemingly driven largely by CMV exposure. The classifier was reported to diagnose cytomegalovirus status with high specificity and sensitivity in both the original cohort and the validation cohort. A cluster of highly shared sequence variants was judged likely to be a technical artifact of the sequencing pipeline. Specific HLA alleles were associated with around 18,000 TCR beta sequences at a false discovery rate of 0.05 in a later analysis. Linkage disequilibrium might explain the correlated functional status among segregating V segments, but an unknown experimental factor could not be ruled out. While some public TCRs were present in many individuals, most TCR sequences turned up only very rarely across donors. A later analysis found that TCR association rates varied across HLA loci, with DRB1 alleles showing the most associated TCRs and HLA-C alleles the fewest. In this cohort, only TCR beta chains were sequenced, and detectable features were limited by the absence of alpha or paired-chain data. In vitro tests confirmed that three of the cytomegalovirus-associated TCR beta chains recognize cytomegalovirus antigens. Broadly in line with IMGT annotations, most TCR beta V segments showed up in productive rearrangements about 90% or about 30% of the time in an earlier analysis of roughly 590 of the donors. According to the authors, the approach could potentially be generalized to other disease states and immunological phenotypes. When HLA alleles, especially DR and DQ, strongly co-occurred, TCR associations were difficult to assign to individual alleles. Roughly uniform sequencing depth across donors was assumed in presence/absence analyses, although this assumption may not hold. The earlier analysis of about 600 of the donors excluded 15 to 20 rarely observed V segments, including chromosome 9 orphons, because counts were too low. A later analysis reported that several top co-occurrence clusters appeared linked to parvovirus B19, influenza, CMV and Epstein-Barr virus. A later analysis found that HLA-associated TCR beta chains were more clonally expanded and had lower generation probabilities than equally common non-associated chains. According to a later genetic analysis, donors in an Asian-associated ancestry cluster had fewer N-insertions in productive TCRs than the approximately 650-donor mean.

The cohort was made up of about 670 healthy bone marrow donors. Cohort members were all nominally healthy when sampled, although unrecorded immune exposures were likely present. The donor was CMV seronegative and was included in the group of several hundred seronegative cohort members. A peripheral blood sample was provided by each donor, and peripheral blood mononuclear cells were used for TCR beta sequencing. Genomic DNA extraction from the blood cell samples was performed with the Qiagen DNeasy Blood Extraction Kit. Sequencing used PBMCs. The clonotype was recovered from a woman aged 18-29 years in good health and CMV-seronegative.

DNA sequence: TGTGCCAGCAGTTCATCGACAGGGACGGAAGTCTATGGCTACACCTTC. Protein translation: CASSSSTGTEVYGYTF. The rearranged segments are TRBV28 and TRBJ1-2, with 7 middle bases fitting TRBD1. The CDR1 and CDR2 encoded by the germline V gene are MDHEN and SYDVKM. Here V drops 4 bases and J drops 4 bases, and the junction holds 12 bases not matched to any gene. Spanning cysteine to phenylalanine, the CDR3 consists of 16 amino acids. Just the 48-base CDR3 DNA is kept, in frame starting at base 1.